The rows below give T cell receptor beta chains drawn from one sample of a study of blood T cell repertoires in COVID-19. Sequenced by immunoSEQ multiplex PCR; TCRdb stores in-frame clones only, minus some. There are about 69,000 clones in the sample; 60% to 80% occur only once, and approximately 15% lies in the top ten. What was sequenced was peripheral blood. The receptors here all came from a man aged 60 to 75 with acute or convalescent COVID-19. The CDR3 runs from the conserved cysteine through the conserved F or W. D genes are given only for firm matches. A row's size may be missing; if present it is once, few, many or a size class.

TRBV3-1/TRBV3-2,TRBJ1-1,.,.,14,TGTGCCAGCAGCCAGGTTACCATCGGGGGGCTCGCTTTCTTT,CASSQVTIGGLAFF
TRBV12-3/TRBV12-4,TRBJ1-1,.,.,12,TGTGCCAGCATAGTATCGAACACTGAAGCTTTCTTT,CASIVSNTEAFF
TRBV2,TRBJ1-6,TRBD1,.,15,TGTGCCAGCAGTGAAGAACAGGGGGCGCGGTCACCCCTCCACTTT,CASSEEQGARSPLHF
TRBV9,TRBJ1-5,.,.,15,TGTGCCAGCAGCGTGGCAGACGGGTATGGCCAGCCCCAGCATTTT,CASSVADGYGQPQHF
TRBV7-9,TRBJ2-1,.,.,16,TGTGCCAGCAGCTTAGTGCTGGGCGGGGGCTCATATGAGCAGTTCTTC,CASSLVLGGGSYEQFF
TRBV7-8,TRBJ2-5,TRBD2,.,16,TGTGCCAGCAAACTCTTAGCGGGGGGACCCCAAGAGACCCAGTACTTC,CASKLLAGGPQETQYF
TRBV5-1,TRBJ1-3,TRBD1,few,14,TGCGCCAGCAGTACAGGGGGCCCTGGAAACACCATATATTTT,CASSTGGPGNTIYF
TRBV5-1,TRBJ2-3,TRBD2,few,14,TGCGCCTCTATTCGGGGGGGAAGCACAGATACGCAGTATTTT,CASIRGGSTDTQYF
TRBV11-2,TRBJ2-7,TRBD1,.,14,TGTGCCAGCACCAGATTGACAGGGTCCTACGAGCAGTACTTC,CASTRLTGSYEQYF
TRBV12-5,TRBJ1-2,.,.,15,TGTGCTAGTGGTTTGGGTCAGGGTCAGACCCATGGCTACACCTTC,CASGLGQGQTHGYTF
TRBV28,TRBJ2-2,.,few,12,TGTGCCAGCCGGTACGGTGGGACACTCATGTTTTTT,CASRYGGTLMFF
TRBV5-4,TRBJ2-3,TRBD2,.,19,TGTGCCAGCAGTGCCGGGACTAGTGTCCTGAGTATTGGCACAGATACGCAGTATTTT,CASSAGTSVLSIGTDTQYF